This TCR beta chain is from a study of T cells after yellow fever vaccination. Study-level findings and limits: The secondary T-cell response peaked on day 5, not day 15, but was weaker. A small share of clonotypes appeared in both CD4 and CD8 compartments.

V was cut by 7 bases and J by 6 bases, with 15 bases left in between. In germline, CDR1 is MNHNS, CDR2 SASEGT. The CDR3 has 13 amino acids. As to this clonotype: What it binds is not known.

Generation of TCR cDNA used 5'RACE template switching (which added a universal primer site and UMIs). TCRdb reprocessed the 5' RACE reads with MiXCR, giving one entry per CDR3 protein. The table lists 550,000 or so distinct CDR3 sequences, over 15% of them singletons. The source is a man aged 30-40 years who received the YFV17D yellow fever vaccine. Source: PBMCs, taken 15 days after the yellow fever booster vaccination. This chain links TRBV6-1 with TRBJ1-1; TRBD1 is a possible D gene (5 bases). The CDR3 coding sequence is TGTGCCAGCACCGGGACCCATGACGCTGAAGCTTTCTTT. Translated, it gives CASTGTHDAEAFF.